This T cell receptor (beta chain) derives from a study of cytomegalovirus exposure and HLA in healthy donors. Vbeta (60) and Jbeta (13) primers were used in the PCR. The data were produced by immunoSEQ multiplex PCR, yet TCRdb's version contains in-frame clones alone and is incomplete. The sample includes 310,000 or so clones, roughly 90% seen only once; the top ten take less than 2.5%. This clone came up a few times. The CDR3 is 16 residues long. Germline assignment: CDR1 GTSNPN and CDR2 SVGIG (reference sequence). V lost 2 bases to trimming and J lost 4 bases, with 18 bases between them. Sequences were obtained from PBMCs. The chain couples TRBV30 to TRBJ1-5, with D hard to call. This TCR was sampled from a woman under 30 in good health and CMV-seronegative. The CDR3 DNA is TGTGCCTGGAGTTTGGGGAGGCAGCTGGGGAATCAGCCCCAGCATTTT. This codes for CAWSLGRQLGNQPQHF.